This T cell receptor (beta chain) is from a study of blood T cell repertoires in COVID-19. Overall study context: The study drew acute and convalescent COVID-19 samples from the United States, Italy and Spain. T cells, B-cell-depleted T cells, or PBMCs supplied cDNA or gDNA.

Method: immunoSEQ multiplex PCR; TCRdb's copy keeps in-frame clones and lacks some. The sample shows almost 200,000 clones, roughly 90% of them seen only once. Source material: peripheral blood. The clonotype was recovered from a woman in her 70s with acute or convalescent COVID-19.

CDR3 protein: CASSLVSGNYGYTF. The CDR3 region has the DNA TGCGCCAGCAGCTTGGTCTCAGGGAACTATGGCTACACCTTC. The rearrangement uses TRBV5-1 and TRBJ1-2; possibly TRBD1 for D (5 bases). Trimming removed 0 bases at V and 2 bases at J, with 8 bases between. This CDR3 contains 14 residues. Germline-derived CDR1 and CDR2 are SGHRS and YFSETQ.